The 28 T cell receptor beta chains reported below all come from one sample, sequenced in a study of T-cell reconstitution after alpha-beta-depleted transplantation in children. The authors prepared the TCRbeta library with unique molecular identifiers. TCRdb itself ran the PCR reads through MiXCR, one entry per CDR3 protein. Of about 830,000 distinct CDR3 sequences in the sample, roughly 15% were seen once. This specimen consisted of PBMCs, mostly from graft donor cells, obtained 360 days after TCRalphabeta/CD19-depleted stem cell transplant. The receptors stem from a male patient younger than 18 who had a stem cell transplant for acute lymphoblastic leukemia, so the T cells may come from the graft donor.

This clonotype was detected ten times or more. The chain couples TRBV27 to TRBJ2-2, with D perhaps matching TRBD2 (5 bases). V lost 4 bases and J lost 5, with 11 bases in between. The CDR3 runs to 14 residues. CDR1 is MNHEY, CDR2 SMNVEV, per germline (reference sequence). The CDR3 is CASSSLATTGELFF. The CDR3 DNA sequence: TGTGCCAGCAGTTCTCTAGCAACAACCGGGGAGCTGTTTTTT.

J is TRBJ1-5 and V is TRBV27; TRBD1 might be the D (5 bases). Trimming pared 4 bases from V and 1 base from J, leaving 14 bases between. Germline lookup yields CDR1 MNHEY and CDR2 SMNVEV (reference sequence). The CDR3 loop spans 16 amino acids. CDR3 in DNA: TGTGCCAGCAGTTCCCTCTCTCGGGGGAGCAATCAGCCCCAGCATTTT. It yields the protein CASSSLSRGSNQPQHF.

This chain uses TRBV20-1 with TRBJ2-1; no clear D. The CDR3 has 17 amino acids. The germline V gene encodes CDR1 DFQATT and CDR2 SNEGSKA (reference sequence). Trimming removed 6 bases at V and 0 bases at J, with 21 bases between. The CDR3 DNA is TGCAGTGCGCCCCACCCGGTGGTGGCAGGCTCCTACAATGAGCAGTTCTTC. Translating gives CSAPHPVVAGSYNEQFF.

The genes are TRBV7-8 and TRBJ2-5, with D possibly being TRBD2 (6 bases). The CDR3 covers 14 residues. Germline V gives CDR1 SGHVS, CDR2 FQNEAQ. V lost 2 bases and J lost 2, with 9 bases in between. The chain's CDR3 is CASSLYGGQETQYF. The CDR3 DNA follows: TGTGCCAGCAGCTTATATGGAGGGCAAGAGACCCAGTACTTC.

The chain recombines TRBV15 with TRBJ1-5; no reliable D call. CDR1 is LNHNV, CDR2 YYDKDF, per germline (reference sequence). The CDR3 spans 12 residues. The V end lost 0 bases, the J end lost 6 bases, and 3 bases lay between the germline ends. CDR3 residues: CATSRDIQPQHF. For the CDR3, the DNA is TGTGCCACCAGCAGAGACATTCAGCCCCAGCATTTT.

The chain links TRBV12-3 or TRBV12-4 to TRBJ1-3, with unresolved D. The CDR3 is 14 amino acids. Trimming took off 3 bases at V and 4 bases at J, with 10 bases between the two ends. In DNA form, the CDR3 reads TGTGCCAGCAGTTTCGGTAGTCACGGAAACACCATATATTTT. This codes for CASSFGSHGNTIYF.

The CDR3 loop is CATQGTSGNNEQFF. Written as DNA, the CDR3 is TGTGCCACCCAAGGGACTAGCGGAAACAATGAGCAGTTCTTC. The rearrangement joins TRBV10-3 to TRBJ2-1, with 11 bases aligning to TRBD2. Germline assignment: CDR1 ENHRY and CDR2 SYGVKD. V was pared by 10 bases and J by 5 bases, with 7 bases of the junction left unmatched. This CDR3 has 14 residues.

This chain uses TRBV7-7 with TRBJ2-2; 11 bases fit TRBD2. The CDR3 length is 16 residues. Germline CDR1 reads SSHAT; CDR2 reads FNYEAQ (reference sequence). Trimming cost V 4 bases and J 5 bases; bases outside gene matches: 6. CDR3 loop: CASSSGLAGWTGELFF. Here the CDR3 DNA reads TGTGCCAGCAGCTCAGGACTAGCGGGTTGGACCGGGGAGCTGTTTTTT.

The chain recombines TRBV5-1 with TRBJ2-7, with a tentative D call TRBD1 (5 bases). In germline, CDR1 is SGHRS, CDR2 YFSETQ. CDR3 size: 13 residues. V lost 4 bases and J 5 bases, leaving 13 bases between the germline ends. CDR3 region: CASSQGTSDEQYF. The CDR3, as DNA: TGCGCCAGCAGCCAGGGAACTTCGGACGAGCAGTACTTC. Full variable domain (remainder filled in from reference TRBV5-1 and TRBJ2-7): KAGVTQTPRYLIKTRGQQVTLSCSPISGHRSVSWYQQTPGQGLQFLFEYFSETQRNKGNFPGRFSGRQFSNSRSEMNVSTLELGDSALYLCASSQGTSDEQYFGPGTRLTVT.

This chain connects TRBV5-1 to TRBJ1-4, with TRBD1 matching 9 bases. CDR3 length: 13 amino acids. Germline V gives CDR1 SGHRS, CDR2 YFSETQ. V shed 5 bases, J shed 8 bases, and the junction held 4 bases outside the gene matches. This chain's CDR3 is CASRQGAREKLFF. In DNA form, the CDR3 reads TGCGCCAGCAGACAGGGGGCGCGAGAAAAACTGTTTTTT. Together with reference TRBV5-1 and TRBJ1-4, the CDR3 gives the full variable domain: KAGVTQTPRYLIKTRGQQVTLSCSPISGHRSVSWYQQTPGQGLQFLFEYFSETQRNKGNFPGRFSGRQFSNSRSEMNVSTLELGDSALYLCASRQGAREKLFFGSGTQLSVL.

This clonotype was recorded a few times. The V and J genes are TRBV12-3 or TRBV12-4 and TRBJ2-7, with D unclear. The germline V and J ends were trimmed by 6 bases and 0 bases, with 12 bases remaining between them. The CDR3 loop spans 14 amino acids. In DNA, the CDR3 is TGTGCCAGCAGCGTTGAACATTCCTCCTACGAGCAGTACTTC. Protein sequence: CASSVEHSSYEQYF.

This sequence joins TRBV18 and TRBJ2-5; D gene uncertain. The CDR3 sequence is 14 residues long. Trimming left V 8 bases short and J 2 bases short, with 15 bases between. The germline V gene has CDR1 KGHSH and CDR2 LQKENI. CDR3 sequence: CASHQWRMQETQYF. In DNA, the CDR3 is TGTGCCAGCCACCAATGGCGGATGCAAGAGACCCAGTACTTC.

The rearrangement links TRBV27 to TRBJ2-7, with TRBD1 identical over 8 bases. In germline, CDR1 is MNHEY, CDR2 SMNVEV (reference sequence). The V segment lost 7 bases and the J segment 3 bases; nucleotides outside the gene matches: 5. This CDR3 comprises 13 residues. CDR3 bases: TGTGCCAGCACGGGACAGGCGGACTACGAGCAGTACTTC. It is translated as CASTGQADYEQYF.

V and J are TRBV10-2 and TRBJ2-7; 7 nucleotides line up with TRBD1. CDR3 length equals 15 residues. Germline-derived CDR1 and CDR2 are WSHSY and SAAADI. V was pared by 7 bases and J by 0 bases, with 9 bases of the junction left unmatched. In DNA form, the CDR3 reads TGCGCCAGCAAAAGGGGACAGCCGAGCTCCTACGAGCAGTACTTC. It encodes CASKRGQPSSYEQYF.

This clonotype was counted only a few times. The chain carries TRBV15 and TRBJ2-1, with 9 bases matching TRBD1. This CDR3 has 17 residues. J gave up 0 bases and V 2 bases, and 5 bases lay outside the gene matches. Germline CDR1 and CDR2: LNHNV and YYDKDF (reference sequence). The CDR3 coding sequence is TGTGCCACCAGCAGATTTGGGACAGGGAGCTCCTACAATGAGCAGTTCTTC. Its translation is CATSRFGTGSSYNEQFF.

The CDR3 region is CASSRDSTGNNEQFF. The CDR3 nucleotides read TGTGCCAGCTCACGGGACTCGACGGGAAACAATGAGCAGTTCTTC. The rearrangement joins TRBV18 to TRBJ2-1; tentatively, D is TRBD2 (6 bases). V dropped 4 bases and J dropped 5 bases, with 15 bases sitting between them. CDR1 and CDR2 (germline): KGHSH, LQKENI. The CDR3 contains 15 residues.

The chain carries TRBV20-1 and TRBJ2-7; no firm D call. The germline CDR1 and CDR2 sequences are DFQATT and SNEGSKA (reference sequence). The CDR3 extends over 13 amino acids. The V gene lost 4 bases and the J gene lost 4 bases, with 14 bases spanning the gap. CDR3 sequence: CSAKDRQDYEQYF. CDR3 nucleotides: TGCAGTGCTAAGGATCGCCAGGATTACGAGCAGTACTTC.

J is TRBJ2-2 and V is TRBV5-1; the match to TRBD2 covers 10 bases. CDR3 length: 15 amino acids. V dropped 4 bases and J dropped 4; count of bases not matched to a gene: 4. Germline V gives CDR1 SGHRS, CDR2 YFSETQ. The CDR3 DNA follows: TGCGCCAGCAGCCCTAGCGGGAGTGGCACCGGGGAGCTGTTTTTT. This gives the protein CASSPSGSGTGELFF.

V and J are TRBV11-2 and TRBJ2-7; 7 bases are shared with TRBD2. This CDR3 has 15 residues. Losses at the gene ends were 3 bases for V and 1 base for J; bases not matched to a gene: 6. Germline-derived CDR1 and CDR2 are SGHAT and FQNNGV. CDR3 sequence reads: CASSFSLAESYEQYF. CDR3 in DNA: TGTGCCAGCAGCTTCAGTCTAGCGGAATCCTACGAGCAGTACTTC.

This clonotype was seen many times. The V gene is TRBV12-3 or TRBV12-4, the J gene TRBJ2-2; no firm D call. Trimming stripped 3 bases from V and 5 bases from J, with 13 bases between. This CDR3 region has 15 residues. The CDR3, as DNA: TGTGCCAGCAGTTTTAGTTGGGCGCCGACCGGGGAGCTGTTTTTT. It encodes CASSFSWAPTGELFF.

The chain combines TRBV11-2 with TRBJ2-1; no definite D call. Germline V gives CDR1 SGHAT, CDR2 FQNNGV. The CDR3 sequence is 12 residues long. Between the trimmed V and J ends, which lost 4 bases and 8 bases, there was a span of 9 bases. CDR3 protein: CASSYLDYEQFF. The CDR3 coding sequence is TGTGCCAGCAGCTACTTAGATTATGAGCAGTTCTTC.

The chain combines TRBV5-1 with TRBJ1-1; TRBD1 might be the D (5 bases). CDR1 SGHRS and CDR2 YFSETQ come from the germline V gene. The CDR3 is 13 amino acids. V dropped 2 bases and J dropped 5 bases, with 10 bases sitting between them. This chain's CDR3 is CASSFQGITEAFF. The CDR3 DNA follows: TGCGCCAGCAGCTTTCAGGGAATAACTGAAGCTTTCTTT.

A note on this clonotype: One junction end disagrees with the germline gene, perhaps due to a read error. This chain uses TRBV12-3 or TRBV12-4 with TRBJ2-1; TRBD2 aligns across 8 bases. CDR3 length: 14 residues. In DNA, the CDR3 is TGTGCCAGCAGTTTATATCGGGAGGGCAATGAGCAGCTCTTC. Translated, it gives CASSLYREGNEQLF.

This CDR3 is CASSWTAGGAVTDTQYF. CDR3 in DNA: TGTGCCAGCAGCTGGACGGCAGGGGGCGCAGTGACAGATACGCAGTATTTT. This rearrangement joins TRBV7-6 to TRBJ2-3, with 8 bases aligning to TRBD1. V lost 4 bases to trimming and J lost 3 bases; unmatched junction nucleotides: 12. The length of the CDR3 is 17 residues. CDR1 is SGHVS, CDR2 FNYEAQ, per germline.

The chain combines TRBV2 with TRBJ2-7; no clear D. The V end was cut by 7 bases, the J end by 9 bases, with 25 bases between. Germline V lookup: CDR1 SNHLY, CDR2 FYNNEI. The CDR3 runs to 15 residues. The CDR3 DNA is TGTGCCAGCAATCTAGACGTACTTTCATTACGAGGGCAGTACTTC. This gives the protein CASNLDVLSLRGQYF.

The table lists this clonotype with a few counts. The CDR3 loop reads CASSQPPGTNTYEQYF. CDR3 nucleotide sequence: TGTGCCAGCAGCCAGCCGCCCGGGACTAACACCTACGAGCAGTACTTC. The chain is built from TRBV4-2 and TRBJ2-7; 7 bases fit TRBD2. Germline V CDR1 and CDR2: LGHNA, YNFKEQ. V lost 3 bases, J lost 2 bases, and 10 bases stayed unmatched. The CDR3 is made up of 16 amino acids.

The chain uses TRBV13 and TRBJ2-7, with 12 nucleotides matching TRBD1. J was trimmed by 5 bases and V by 5 bases; bases with no gene match: 7. Germline CDR1 reads PRHDT; CDR2 reads FYEKMQ (reference sequence). CDR3 length equals 15 residues. CDR3 in amino acids: CASSHTGTGGHEQYF. The CDR3 nucleotides read TGTGCCAGCAGCCACACCGGGACAGGGGGCCACGAGCAGTACTTC.

Many counts were recorded for this clonotype. The chain employs TRBV14 and TRBJ2-1, with TRBD2 as a possible D gene (5 bases). Trimming pared 0 bases from V and 5 bases from J, leaving 20 bases between. This CDR3 spans 18 amino acids. Germline values: CDR1 SGHDN, CDR2 FVKESK. CDR3 residues: CASSQEVLVASPNNEQFF. The CDR3 coding sequence is TGTGCCAGCAGCCAAGAAGTTCTGGTGGCTAGCCCCAACAATGAGCAGTTCTTC.